These T cell receptor beta chains were read from a single sample in a study of CD8 T cells in Susac syndrome. Via MiXCR, TCRdb re-called the immunoSEQ multiplex PCR reads, giving one row per CDR3 protein. The data show about 210,000 distinct CDR3 sequences, around 93% seen once. The source material was CD4+ T cells from PBMCs. The source of these receptors is a human donor with Susac syndrome. Each CDR3 is given with its conserved first and last residue. D genes are given only for firm matches. A row's size may be missing; if present it is once, few, many or a size class.

D gene	J gene	clone size	V gene	CDR3 DNA	CDR3 protein
.	TRBJ2-2	once	TRBV29-1	TGCAGCGTCGGGTCGAACACCGGGGAGCTGTTTTTT	CSVGSNTGELFF
.	TRBJ2-1	.	TRBV9	TGTGCCAGCAGCGTATTACAGGGCAATGAGCAGTTCTTC	CASSVLQGNEQFF
.	TRBJ2-1	.	TRBV7-7	TGTGCTAGCAGCCTGCTAATGGCCGCCTACAATGAGCAGTTCTTC	CASSLLMAAYNEQFF
.	TRBJ1-5	.	TRBV5-1	TGCGCCAGCAGCTTTGGGGAACAGCCTGGGAATCAGCCCCAGCATTTT	CASSFGEQPGNQPQHF
.	TRBJ1-2	.	TRBV30	TGTGCCTGGATTGAAGGCGGCTACACCTTC	CAWIEGGYTF
.	TRBJ1-5	.	TRBV7-2	TGTGCCAGCAGCCCAGGAAGCCAGGGATACCAGCCCCAGCATTTT	CASSPGSQGYQPQHF
.	TRBJ2-2	.	TRBV28	TGTGCCGCTACAGGGTACACCGGGGAGCTGTTTTTT	CAATGYTGELFF
TRBD1	TRBJ1-2	.	TRBV19	TGTGCCAGTAGTTCGCAGGGGGTGGATGGCTACACCTTC	CASSSQGVDGYTF
TRBD1	TRBJ2-2	.	TRBV24-1	TGTGCCACGAAGGGACAGGGTGCCGGGGAGCTGTTTTTT	CATKGQGAGELFF
TRBD1	TRBJ2-3	.	TRBV19	TGTGCCAGTAGTATCGACAGGGGCCCAGATACGCAGTATTTT	CASSIDRGPDTQYF
TRBD2	TRBJ2-2	.	TRBV30	TGTGCCTGGAGTCGAGGGGGGACTAGCGAGACCACCGGGGAGCTGTTTTTT	CAWSRGGTSETTGELFF
.	TRBJ1-1	once	TRBV19	TGTGCCAGTTTCGTGAACACTGAAGCTTTCTTT	CASFVNTEAFF
.	TRBJ1-4	.	TRBV20-1	TGCAGTGCTTCAGGGACCGCTAATGAAAAACTGTTTTTT	CSASGTANEKLFF
.	TRBJ1-4	.	TRBV2	TGTGCCAGCAGTGGAAGCCCCTCCCATGAAAAACTGTTTTTT	CASSGSPSHEKLFF
.	TRBJ1-2	.	TRBV5-1	TGCGCCAGCAGCTTGGCGGTAGGGGGTAACTATGGCTACACCTTC	CASSLAVGGNYGYTF
.	TRBJ2-7	.	TRBV20-1	TGCAGTGCTGCGTCAGGGGACTACGAGCAGTACTTC	CSAASGDYEQYF
.	TRBJ2-7	.	TRBV7-3	TGTGCCAGCAGCCACGGAGGTTACTACGAGCAGTACTTC	CASSHGGYYEQYF
.	TRBJ1-4	.	TRBV4-2	TGTGCCAGCAGCCAAGAGATGCGGGGTAATGAAAAACTGTTTTTT	CASSQEMRGNEKLFF
.	TRBJ2-3	.	TRBV20-1	TGCAGTGCTAGAGAGGTCAATGAAGATACGCAGTATTTT	CSAREVNEDTQYF
TRBD1	TRBJ1-2	.	TRBV19	TGTGCCAGTAGTCCCAGCGACAGGGTTGGCTACACCTTC	CASSPSDRVGYTF
.	TRBJ2-1	once	TRBV6-4	TGTGCCAGCAGTGACTCCCCCCGGGGCACTAGCAATGAGCAGTTCTTC	CASSDSPRGTSNEQFF
.	TRBJ2-1	.	TRBV30	TGTGCCTGGAGAGCCCCGGGGGGCAGGAGAAATGAGCAGTTCTTC	CAWRAPGGRRNEQFF
.	TRBJ1-2	.	TRBV6-1	TGTGCCAGCAGTGAAGCGGGCTATGGCTACACCTTC	CASSEAGYGYTF
.	TRBJ1-1	.	TRBV9	TGTGCCAGCAGCGTAGAACAGGGCGCTGAAGCTTTCTTT	CASSVEQGAEAFF
.	TRBJ1-1	once	TRBV3-1	TGTGCCAGCAGCCAAGATCCTCCGGGGGGAGGCACTGAAGCTTTCTTT	CASSQDPPGGGTEAFF
.	TRBJ1-1	.	TRBV7-9	TGTGCCAGCGGAACCGGGACAAGCAACACTGAAGCTTTCTTT	CASGTGTSNTEAFF
.	TRBJ1-5	.	TRBV27	TGTGCCAGCAGTTTTGCAGGGTTGATGCAGCCCCAGCATTTT	CASSFAGLMQPQHF
.	TRBJ1-3	.	TRBV7-9	TGTGCCAGCAGCTTAGACGCCGACTCTGGAAACACCATATATTTT	CASSLDADSGNTIYF
TRBD1	TRBJ1-1	.	TRBV12-3/TRBV12-4	TGTGCCAGCAGTCAATCCCCGGGACAGGCTCTGAACACTGAAGCTTTCTTT	CASSQSPGQALNTEAFF
.	TRBJ2-3	.	TRBV5-4	TGTGCCAGCAGCTTGGATCCAGGCTCAGATACGCAGTATTTT	CASSLDPGSDTQYF
TRBD2	TRBJ2-1	.	TRBV18	TGTGCCAGCTCAGGACTAGCGGGGGGGAAGTACAATGAGCAGTTCTTC	CASSGLAGGKYNEQFF
TRBD2	TRBJ2-1	few	TRBV18	TGTGCCAGCTCACCCGGACTAGCGGGGGTCAATGAGCAGTTCTTC	CASSPGLAGVNEQFF
TRBD2	TRBJ2-3	.	TRBV27	TGTGCCAGCAGTTGGGAGCGGGGGCCCACAGATACGCAGTATTTT	CASSWERGPTDTQYF
.	TRBJ2-7	.	TRBV7-3	TGTGCCAGCAGCTTAAGTCCGGGGCTCTACGAGCAGTACTTC	CASSLSPGLYEQYF
.	TRBJ2-2	.	TRBV28	TGTGCCAGCAGTTTAAGGGCCGCCGGGGAGCTGTTTTTT	CASSLRAAGELFF
TRBD1	TRBJ2-5	.	TRBV20-1	TGCAGTGGCACCGGGACAGCGGCTCTCCAAGGGGCCCAGTACTTC	CSGTGTAALQGAQYF
TRBD1	TRBJ2-5	.	TRBV20-1	TGCAGTGCTAGGGGACGACAGGGGACAGAGACCCAGTACTTC	CSARGRQGTETQYF
.	TRBJ1-6	few	TRBV18	TGTGCCAGCTCACCCGACAGGAATTCACCCCTCCACTTT	CASSPDRNSPLHF
.	TRBJ1-1	.	TRBV20-1	TGCAGTGCCTCTATGACCCAACGCACTGAAGCTTTCTTT	CSASMTQRTEAFF
.	TRBJ2-5	.	TRBV24-1	TGTGCCACCAGTGATCCCCCCACGGAGACCCAGTACTTC	CATSDPPTETQYF
.	TRBJ1-2	.	TRBV2	TGTGCCAGCAGTTCCACCTTCCTTTCAGGGATCTATGGCTACACCTTC	CASSSTFLSGIYGYTF
.	TRBJ2-2	.	TRBV2	TGTGCCAGCAGGGAAGTAGCCCCCACCGGGGAGCTGTTTTTT	CASREVAPTGELFF
TRBD1	TRBJ1-5	few	TRBV30	TGTGCCTGGAGTGTACAGGGGACTCAGCCCCAGCATTTT	CAWSVQGTQPQHF